A selection of T cell receptor beta chains follows, all from one sample in a study of naive and memory T cell subsets. MiXCR, applied by TCRdb to the UMI-ligation and nested PCR reads, yields one record per CDR3 protein. The sample includes fewer than 20,000 distinct CDR3 sequences, 7.5% to 10% of them seen just once. Material: skin, obtained from a tuberculin skin test site. All receptors derive from an adult in good health. The CDR3 runs from the conserved cysteine through the conserved F or W. A D gene is named only where the DNA matches it firmly. A row's size may be missing; if present it is once, few, many or a size class.

d_gene	v_gene	j_gene	abundance	CDR3aa	CDR3nt
TRBD2	TRBV7-9	TRBJ2-5	medium-sized	CASSPREAVAQETQYF	TGTGCCAGCAGCCCACGGGAGGCGGTCGCCCAAGAGACCCAGTACTTC
NA	TRBV12-3/TRBV12-4	TRBJ2-1	many	CASRRGGSYNEQFF	TGTGCCAGCAGAAGGGGGGGCTCCTACAATGAGCAGTTCTTC
NA	TRBV2	TRBJ2-3	many	CASKGGSPDTQYF	TGTGCCAGCAAAGGAGGGTCACCAGATACGCAGTATTTT
NA	TRBV20-1	TRBJ2-2	few	CSATGHWNTGELFF	TGCAGTGCTACCGGACACTGGAACACCGGGGAGCTGTTTTTT
TRBD1	TRBV19	TRBJ2-1	NA	CASRSGQGTPYNEQFF	TGTGCCAGTAGGTCCGGACAGGGTACCCCCTACAATGAGCAGTTCTTC
NA	TRBV4-2	TRBJ2-5	few	CASSPQDREGETQYF	TGTGCCAGCAGCCCGCAGGACAGGGAGGGAGAGACCCAGTACTTC
TRBD1	TRBV4-1	TRBJ2-4	once	CASSYEGQGGTKNIQYF	TGCGCCAGCAGCTATGAGGGACAGGGGGGGACCAAAAACATTCAGTACTTC
TRBD1	TRBV10-2	TRBJ1-1	NA	CASGQGMNTEAFF	TGCGCCAGCGGACAGGGGATGAACACTGAAGCTTTCTTT
TRBD2	TRBV12-3/TRBV12-4	TRBJ2-1	many	CASLRGGSYNEQFF	TGTGCCAGCCTGCGGGGGGGCTCCTACAATGAGCAGTTCTTC
NA	TRBV29-1	TRBJ1-1	many	CSVEQGRTEAFF	TGCAGCGTTGAGCAGGGGAGGACTGAAGCTTTCTTT
NA	TRBV11-2	TRBJ2-7	NA	CASTPLPLSSYEQYF	TGTGCCAGCACCCCTCTCCCGCTCAGCTCCTACGAGCAGTACTTC
NA	TRBV7-2	TRBJ2-3	many	CASSCQDTQYF	TGTGCCAGCAGCTGTCAAGATACGCAGTATTTT
TRBD2	TRBV12-3/TRBV12-4	TRBJ2-3	many	CASNSGGRVTDTQYF	TGTGCCAGCAATAGCGGGGGGCGCGTCACAGATACGCAGTATTTT
NA	TRBV27	TRBJ1-1	NA	CASSFGQSKQNTEAFF	TGTGCCAGCAGTTTCGGACAGTCCAAACAGAACACTGAAGCTTTCTTT
NA	TRBV4-1	TRBJ2-7	many	CASSQYHRSYEQYF	TGCGCCAGCAGCCAATACCACAGGTCCTACGAGCAGTACTTC
NA	TRBV12-3/TRBV12-4	TRBJ2-5	NA	CASTYTGRLGTQYF	TGTGCCAGCACCTATACCGGCCGTCTAGGGACCCAGTACTTC
TRBD2	TRBV7-2	TRBJ2-1	many	CASSLAGGEYNEQFF	TGTGCCAGCAGCTTAGCGGGGGGGGAATACAATGAGCAGTTCTTC
NA	TRBV29-1	TRBJ1-2	few	CSVAGAYGDTF	TGCAGCGTTGCGGGGGCCTATGGCGACACCTTC
NA	TRBV2	TRBJ1-2	many	CASSEGSARYTF	TGTGCCAGCAGTGAAGGGAGCGCAAGGTACACCTTC
TRBD2	TRBV5-1	TRBJ2-3	NA	CASSVSGGAGTDTQYF	TGCGCCAGCAGCGTCAGCGGGGGGGCCGGCACAGATACGCAGTATTTT
TRBD2	TRBV9	TRBJ2-1	NA	CASSVTGTSGDNEQFF	TGTGCCAGCAGCGTGACCGGGACTAGCGGTGACAATGAGCAGTTCTTC
NA	TRBV7-2	TRBJ2-3	few	CASSLVAKLTDTQYF	TGTGCCAGCAGCTTAGTAGCGAAGCTAACAGATACGCAGTATTTT
TRBD1	TRBV10-3	TRBJ2-1	many	CAISPTAGTGGYNEQFF	TGTGCCATCAGTCCGACCGCCGGGACAGGGGGATACAATGAGCAGTTCTTC
TRBD2	TRBV5-1	TRBJ2-7	few	CASRMELLAGSYEQYF	TGCGCCAGCAGGATGGAGTTACTAGCGGGATCCTACGAGCAGTACTTC
TRBD2	TRBV4-1	TRBJ2-7	NA	CASSQPGLAGGRLAYEQYF	TGCGCCAGCAGCCAACCCGGACTAGCGGGGGGTCGCCTGGCCTACGAGCAGTACTTC
NA	TRBV30	TRBJ2-6	NA	CAWSPGANVLTF	TGTGCCTGGAGTCCTGGGGCCAACGTCCTGACTTTC
NA	TRBV6-5	TRBJ1-5	many	CASSATHNQPQHF	TGTGCCAGCAGTGCTACCCACAATCAGCCCCAGCATTTT
NA	TRBV30	TRBJ1-2	few	CAWSVLGDAWYGYTF	TGTGCCTGGAGTGTACTGGGGGACGCTTGGTATGGCTACACCTTC
TRBD1	TRBV9	TRBJ2-1	many	CASSVGTGDGAEQFF	TGTGCCAGCAGCGTAGGGACAGGGGACGGGGCTGAGCAGTTCTTC
NA	TRBV20-1	TRBJ1-1	few	CSVQGGTEAFF	TGCAGTGTTCAGGGTGGTACTGAAGCTTTCTTT
NA	TRBV7-9	TRBJ1-4	medium-sized	CASSRRTGEKLFF	TGTGCCAGCAGCCGCCGGACTGGGGAAAAACTGTTTTTT
NA	TRBV20-1	TRBJ2-7	many	CSVGGANYEQYF	TGCAGTGTTGGCGGGGCCAACTACGAGCAGTACTTC
NA	TRBV6-5	TRBJ2-1	medium-sized	CASSYSFTRPNEQFF	TGTGCCAGCAGTTACTCGTTCACGAGGCCCAATGAGCAGTTCTTC
NA	TRBV28	TRBJ1-2	few	CASSPAFGRSYGYTF	TGTGCCAGCAGTCCCGCCTTCGGACGGTCCTATGGCTACACCTTC
TRBD2	TRBV15	TRBJ2-1	many	CATSRDLERREVSYNEQFF	TGTGCCACCAGCAGAGATCTGGAACGGCGGGAGGTTAGCTACAATGAGCAGTTCTTC
NA	TRBV24-1	TRBJ2-1	many	CVSYNEQFF	TGTGTCTCATACAATGAGCAGTTCTTC
NA	TRBV20-1	TRBJ1-4	many	CSARAGTSNEKLFF	TGCAGTGCGAGAGCCGGGACCTCTAATGAAAAACTGTTTTTT
TRBD2	TRBV28	TRBJ2-3	many	CASSLDTSVVHTDTQYF	TGTGCCAGCAGTTTAGACACTAGCGTTGTTCACACAGATACGCAGTATTTT
TRBD2	TRBV7-2	TRBJ2-5	many	CASSLARGGTQETQYF	TGTGCCAGCAGCTTAGCGCGGGGAGGGACCCAAGAGACCCAGTACTTC
TRBD1	TRBV7-3	TRBJ2-3	NA	CASSHGLGGNRGRDTDTQYF	TGTGCCAGCAGCCACGGACTAGGCGGGAACAGGGGGCGAGACACAGATACGCAGTATTTT
NA	TRBV7-9	TRBJ2-1	NA	CASRLQGGNNEQFF	TGTGCCAGCAGACTCCAGGGTGGAAACAATGAGCAGTTCTTC
NA	TRBV7-9	TRBJ1-3	NA	CASSLRTAVVNTIYF	TGTGCCAGCAGCTTAAGGACTGCTGTTGTGAACACCATATATTTT
NA	TRBV20-1	TRBJ2-7	many	CSARFSSSGTYEQYF	TGCAGTGCTAGATTCTCAAGCTCGGGTACCTACGAGCAGTACTTC
NA	TRBV23-1	TRBJ2-7	many	CASSHYYEQYF	TGCGCCAGCAGTCACTATTACGAGCAGTACTTC
NA	TRBV29-1	TRBJ1-2	many	CSVLAEHGRGDTF	TGCAGCGTTTTGGCTGAACATGGTCGGGGCGACACCTTC
NA	TRBV12-5	TRBJ2-6	NA	CASGYQPSGLGANVLTF	TGTGCTAGTGGTTACCAACCCTCCGGGCTCGGGGCCAACGTCCTGACTTTC
NA	TRBV6-5	TRBJ2-2	many	CASRGANTGELFF	TGTGCCAGCAGGGGGGCGAACACCGGGGAGCTGTTTTTT
TRBD1	TRBV12-3/TRBV12-4	TRBJ2-2	NA	CASSLQGFGELFF	TGTGCCAGCAGCCTACAGGGGTTCGGGGAGCTGTTTTTT
TRBD2	TRBV28	TRBJ2-7	many	CASSPRTSGRYEQYF	TGTGCCAGCAGCCCGCGGACTAGCGGGAGATACGAGCAGTACTTC
NA	TRBV7-6	TRBJ2-7	many	CASSLAVTYEQYF	TGTGCCAGCAGCTTGGCAGTGACCTACGAGCAGTACTTC
NA	TRBV19	TRBJ2-1	few	CASNHFDEQFF	TGTGCCAGCAACCACTTCGATGAGCAGTTCTTC
TRBD2	TRBV6-2/TRBV6-3	TRBJ2-1	NA	CASSPGTSGSNEQFF	TGTGCCAGCAGCCCTGGGACTAGCGGGAGCAATGAGCAGTTCTTC
TRBD1	TRBV20-1	TRBJ1-5	many	CSAREGQDNQPQHF	TGCAGTGCTAGAGAAGGACAGGACAATCAGCCCCAGCATTTT
NA	TRBV6-1	TRBJ1-1	many	CASQWEGSTEAFF	TGTGCCTCCCAATGGGAGGGGAGCACTGAAGCTTTCTTT
NA	TRBV6-1	TRBJ1-1	NA	CASSPRGVTGGAFF	TGTGCCAGCAGCCCCAGGGGCGTTACGGGCGGAGCTTTCTTT